A single sample is the source of the 11 T cell receptor beta chains below, sequenced in a study of cytomegalovirus exposure and HLA in healthy donors. Use of 60 Vbeta and 13 Jbeta primers characterized the PCR. Repertoires were generated with immunoSEQ multiplex PCR, while TCRdb's copy carries only in-frame clones and drops some. The profile covers 150,000 or so clones, with 82% appearing a single time and 1.9% taken by the ten largest. Sequenced: PBMCs. These receptor sequences come from a woman between 35 and 50 years old in good health and CMV-seronegative.

This chain connects TRBV27 to TRBJ2-5; 7 bases agree with TRBD1. The CDR3 spans 13 residues. Trimming took 6 bases from V and 11 from J; bases not matched to a gene: 12. The germline V gene encodes CDR1 MNHEY and CDR2 SMNVEV (reference sequence). CDR3 DNA: TGTGCCAGCAGCCACCGACAGGGTTGGGAGCAGTACTTC. It encodes CASSHRQGWEQYF.

This chain uses TRBV27 with TRBJ2-1; TRBD2 might be the D (7 bases). V was cut by 3 bases and J by 6 bases, with 18 bases left in between. The germline CDR1 and CDR2 sequences are MNHEY and SMNVEV (reference sequence). The CDR3 has 16 residues. CDR3 residues: CASSLVGGGPPNEQFF. CDR3 DNA: TGTGCCAGCAGTTTGGTAGGGGGAGGGCCCCCCAATGAGCAGTTCTTC.

The V call is TRBV2, the J call TRBJ1-3; D not certain. This CDR3 is 15 amino acids long. Germline CDR1 is SNHLY and CDR2 is FYNNEI. Trimming cost V 2 bases and J 4 bases, with 12 bases left between them. DNA of the CDR3: TGTGCCAGCAGTGAAATGGGCATCGCCGGAAACACCATATATTTT. Its protein is CASSEMGIAGNTIYF.

This clone came up a few times. The gene calls are TRBV5-5 and TRBJ2-2; 10 bases agree with TRBD1. The CDR3 is 17 residues long. The V segment lost 4 bases and the J segment 6 bases; nucleotides outside the gene matches: 12. Germline V gives CDR1 SGHKS, CDR2 YYEKEE (reference sequence). The DNA of the CDR3 is TGTGCCAGCAGCGGGGGCGGGACAGGGGTTTTCGCCGGGGAGCTGTTTTTT. This gives the protein CASSGGGTGVFAGELFF.

Only a few counts were recorded for this clone. The V gene is TRBV4-2, the J gene TRBJ1-1, with D maybe TRBD1 (5 bases). In germline, CDR1 is LGHNA, CDR2 YNFKEQ. The CDR3 sequence is 13 residues long. Trimming removed 0 bases at V and 9 bases at J, with 11 bases between. In DNA form, the CDR3 reads TGTGCCAGCAGCCAAGATCTTCCAGGGCAAGCTTTCTTT. It yields the protein CASSQDLPGQAFF.

V is TRBV19 and J is TRBJ2-1; D is unresolved. The CDR3 runs to 14 residues. Per the germline V gene, CDR1 is LNHDA and CDR2 is SQIVND (reference sequence). Trimming stripped 9 bases from V and 4 bases from J, with 16 bases between. The CDR3 here is CASQRSIYYNEQFF. In DNA form, the CDR3 reads TGTGCCAGCCAACGATCCATCTATTACAATGAGCAGTTCTTC. The complete variable domain, with remaining parts taken from reference TRBV19 and TRBJ2-1, reads DGGITQSPKYLFRKEGQNVTLSCEQNLNHDAMYWYRQDPGQGLRLIYYSQIVNDFQKGDIAEGYSVSREKKESFPLTVTSAQKNPTAFYLCASQRSIYYNEQFFGPGTRLTVL.

The sample holds one count of this clone. The chain links TRBV28 to TRBJ2-1; D gene uncertain. V was pared by 6 bases and J by 8 bases, with 20 bases between. The length of the CDR3 is 15 residues. Germline CDR1 is MDHEN and CDR2 is SYDVKM. The CDR3 region is CASRNGLLSVDEQFF. CDR3 DNA: TGTGCCAGCAGAAATGGCCTACTATCAGTCGATGAGCAGTTCTTC. The full variable domain, its missing parts supplied by reference TRBV28 and TRBJ2-1, is DVKVTQSSRYLVKRTGEKVFLECVQDMDHENMFWYRQDPGLGLRLIYFSYDVKMKEKGDIPEGYSVSREKKERFSLILESASTNQTSMYLCASRNGLLSVDEQFFGPGTRLTVL.

The table lists this clone with a count of one. V is TRBV28 and J is TRBJ1-5; D might be TRBD1 (6 bases). The CDR3 is made up of 16 amino acids. Per germline, CDR1 MDHEN and CDR2 SYDVKM. Trimming removed 7 bases from V and 0 bases from J, with 16 bases in between. The CDR3 region is CASITGPPYSNQPQHF. The CDR3, as DNA: TGTGCCAGCATCACAGGGCCTCCTTATAGCAATCAGCCCCAGCATTTT.

The chain links TRBV28 to TRBJ1-2; 7 positions agree with TRBD1. The CDR3 sequence is 14 residues long. Looked up from germline, CDR1 is MDHEN and CDR2 is SYDVKM. Trimming cost V 3 bases and J 8 bases; bases outside gene matches: 9. DNA of the CDR3: TGTGCCAGCAGTTTCGGGGACAGTACTGGGGGCTACACCTTC. This gives the protein CASSFGDSTGGYTF.

The V call is TRBV7-2, the J call TRBJ2-1, with 9 nucleotides matching TRBD2. This CDR3 region has 17 residues. Germline V gene sequence: CDR1 SGHTA, CDR2 FQGNSA. The V and J ends lost 0 bases and 8 bases, in that order; junction bases with no gene match: 11. The CDR3 DNA reads TGTGCCAGCAGCTTAGCACCGACTAGCGGTAGAGTACATGAGCAGTTCTTC. As protein: CASSLAPTSGRVHEQFF.

On this clone: Other DNA sequences in the sample encode the same CDR3. The rearrangement uses TRBV11-2 and TRBJ2-7; D gene uncertain. The CDR3 covers 12 residues. In germline, CDR1 is SGHAT, CDR2 FQNNGV. With 2 bases removed from V and 4 bases from J, the gap between germline ends came to 6 bases. The CDR3 region is CASSLTSYEQYF. The CDR3 coding sequence is TGTGCCAGCAGCTTAACTTCTTACGAGCAGTACTTC.